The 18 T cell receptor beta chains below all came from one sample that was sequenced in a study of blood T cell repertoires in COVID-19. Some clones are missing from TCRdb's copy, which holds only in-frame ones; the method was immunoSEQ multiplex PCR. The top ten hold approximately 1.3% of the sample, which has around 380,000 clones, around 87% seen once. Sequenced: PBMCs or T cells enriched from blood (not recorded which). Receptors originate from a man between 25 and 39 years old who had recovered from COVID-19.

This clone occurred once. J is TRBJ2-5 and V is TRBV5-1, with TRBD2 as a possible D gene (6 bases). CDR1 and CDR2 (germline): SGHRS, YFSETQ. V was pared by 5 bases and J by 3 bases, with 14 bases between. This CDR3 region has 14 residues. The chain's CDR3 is CASSPLWGEETQYF. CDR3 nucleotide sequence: TGCGCCAGCAGTCCCCTTTGGGGGGAAGAGACCCAGTACTTC.

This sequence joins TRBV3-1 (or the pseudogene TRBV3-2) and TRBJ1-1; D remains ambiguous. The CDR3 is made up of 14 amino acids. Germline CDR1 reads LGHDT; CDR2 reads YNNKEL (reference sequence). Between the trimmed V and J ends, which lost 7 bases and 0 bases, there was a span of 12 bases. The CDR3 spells CASTDTGMNTEAFF. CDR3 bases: TGTGCCAGCACGGATACGGGTATGAACACTGAAGCTTTCTTT.

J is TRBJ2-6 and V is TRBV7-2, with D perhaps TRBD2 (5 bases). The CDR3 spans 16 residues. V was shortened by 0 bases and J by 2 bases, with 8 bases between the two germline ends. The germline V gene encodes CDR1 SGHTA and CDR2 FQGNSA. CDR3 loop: CASSLAIGAGANVLTF. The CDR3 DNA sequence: TGTGCCAGCAGCTTAGCTATCGGGGCTGGGGCCAACGTCCTGACTTTC.

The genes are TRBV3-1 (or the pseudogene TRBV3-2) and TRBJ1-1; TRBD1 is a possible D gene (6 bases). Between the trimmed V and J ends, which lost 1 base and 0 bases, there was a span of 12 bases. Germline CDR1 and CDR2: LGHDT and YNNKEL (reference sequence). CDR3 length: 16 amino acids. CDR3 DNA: TGTGCCAGCAGCCAAGCCACCGGGACACTGAACACTGAAGCTTTCTTT. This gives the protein CASSQATGTLNTEAFF.

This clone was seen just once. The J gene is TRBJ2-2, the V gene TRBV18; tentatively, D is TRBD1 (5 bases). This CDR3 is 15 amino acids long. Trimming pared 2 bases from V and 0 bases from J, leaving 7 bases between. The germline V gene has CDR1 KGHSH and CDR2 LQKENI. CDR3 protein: CASSPARANTGELFF. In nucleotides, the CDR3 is TGTGCCAGCTCACCAGCCAGGGCGAACACCGGGGAGCTGTTTTTT.

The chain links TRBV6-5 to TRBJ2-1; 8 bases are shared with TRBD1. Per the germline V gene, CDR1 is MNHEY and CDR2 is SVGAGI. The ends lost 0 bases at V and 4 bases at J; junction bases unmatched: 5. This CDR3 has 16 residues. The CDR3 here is CASSYSWDRRYNEQFF. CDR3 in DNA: TGTGCCAGCAGTTACTCGTGGGACAGGCGATACAATGAGCAGTTCTTC.

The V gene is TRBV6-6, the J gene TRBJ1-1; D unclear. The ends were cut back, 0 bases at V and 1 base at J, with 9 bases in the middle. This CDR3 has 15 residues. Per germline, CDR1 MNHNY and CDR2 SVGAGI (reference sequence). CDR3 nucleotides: TGTGCCAGCAGTTACTCTCAGGTTCAGAACACTGAAGCTTTCTTT. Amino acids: CASSYSQVQNTEAFF.

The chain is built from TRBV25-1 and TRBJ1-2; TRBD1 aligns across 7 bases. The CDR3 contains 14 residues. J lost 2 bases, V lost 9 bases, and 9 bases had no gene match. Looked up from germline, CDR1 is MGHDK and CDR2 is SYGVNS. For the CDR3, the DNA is TGTGCCAGTGCCCCGACAGGGCTCAACTATGGCTACACCTTC. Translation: CASAPTGLNYGYTF.

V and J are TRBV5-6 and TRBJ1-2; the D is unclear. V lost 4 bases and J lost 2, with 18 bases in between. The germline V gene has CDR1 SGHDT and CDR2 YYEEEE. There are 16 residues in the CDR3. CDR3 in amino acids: CASSLELAGINYGYTF. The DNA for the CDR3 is TGTGCCAGCAGCCTTGAGTTGGCAGGTATCAACTATGGCTACACCTTC.

The DNA for the CDR3 is TGTGCCAGCAGCTTAGGCATCAGAGGTAATCAGCCCCAGCATTTT. Translated, it gives CASSLGIRGNQPQHF. The rearrangement links TRBV7-8 to TRBJ1-5; D not certain. Trimming took off 1 base at V and 4 bases at J, with 11 bases between the two ends. Germline loops: CDR1 SGHVS, CDR2 FQNEAQ. The CDR3 extends over 15 amino acids.

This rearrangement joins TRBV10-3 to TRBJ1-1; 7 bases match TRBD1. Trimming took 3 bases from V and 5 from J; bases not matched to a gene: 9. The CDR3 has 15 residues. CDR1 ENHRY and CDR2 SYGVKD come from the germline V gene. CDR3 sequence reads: CAISDGAGGRTEAFF. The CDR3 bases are TGTGCCATCAGTGATGGGGCAGGGGGAAGGACTGAAGCTTTCTTT.

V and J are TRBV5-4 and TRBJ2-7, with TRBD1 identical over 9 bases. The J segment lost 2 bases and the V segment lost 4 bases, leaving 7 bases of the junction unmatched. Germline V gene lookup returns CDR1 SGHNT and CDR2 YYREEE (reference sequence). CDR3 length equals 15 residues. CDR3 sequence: CASSITGGNAYEQYF. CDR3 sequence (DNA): TGTGCCAGCAGCATAACAGGGGGCAACGCCTACGAGCAGTACTTC.

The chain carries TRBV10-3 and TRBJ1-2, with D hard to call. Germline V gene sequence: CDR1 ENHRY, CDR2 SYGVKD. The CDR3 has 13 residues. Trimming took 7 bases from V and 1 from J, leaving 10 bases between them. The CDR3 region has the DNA TGTGCCATCACCATGAGCGGTAACTATGGCTACACCTTC. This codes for CAITMSGNYGYTF.

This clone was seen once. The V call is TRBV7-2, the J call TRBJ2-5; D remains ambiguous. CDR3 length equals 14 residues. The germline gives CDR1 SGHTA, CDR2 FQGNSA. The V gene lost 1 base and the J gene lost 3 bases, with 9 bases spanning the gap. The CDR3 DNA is TGTGCCAGCAGCTTAGAGTACAGCAAAGAGACCCAGTACTTC. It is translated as CASSLEYSKETQYF.

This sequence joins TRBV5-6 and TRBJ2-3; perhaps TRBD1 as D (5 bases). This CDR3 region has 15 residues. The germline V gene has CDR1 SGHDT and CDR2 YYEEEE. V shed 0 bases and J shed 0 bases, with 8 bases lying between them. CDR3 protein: CASSLAQGSTDTQYF. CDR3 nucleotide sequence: TGTGCCAGCAGCTTGGCCCAGGGAAGCACAGATACGCAGTATTTT. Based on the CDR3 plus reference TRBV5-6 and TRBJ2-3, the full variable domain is DAGVTQSPTHLIKTRGQQVTLRCSPKSGHDTVSWYQQALGQGPQFIFQYYEEEERQRGNFPDRFSGHQFPNYSSELNVNALLLGDSALYLCASSLAQGSTDTQYFGPGTRLTVL.

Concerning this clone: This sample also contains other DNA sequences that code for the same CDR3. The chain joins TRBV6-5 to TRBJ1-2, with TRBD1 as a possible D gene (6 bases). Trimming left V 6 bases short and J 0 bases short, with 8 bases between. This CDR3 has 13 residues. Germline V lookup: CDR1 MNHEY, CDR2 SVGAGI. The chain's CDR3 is CASRTGTNYGYTF. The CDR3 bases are TGTGCCAGCAGAACAGGGACTAACTATGGCTACACCTTC.

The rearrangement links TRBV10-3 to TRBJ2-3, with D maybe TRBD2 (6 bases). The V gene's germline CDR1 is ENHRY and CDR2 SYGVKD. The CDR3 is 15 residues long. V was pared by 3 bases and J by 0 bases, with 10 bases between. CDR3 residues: CAISEVAASTDTQYF. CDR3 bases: TGTGCCATCAGTGAAGTAGCGGCTAGCACAGATACGCAGTATTTT.

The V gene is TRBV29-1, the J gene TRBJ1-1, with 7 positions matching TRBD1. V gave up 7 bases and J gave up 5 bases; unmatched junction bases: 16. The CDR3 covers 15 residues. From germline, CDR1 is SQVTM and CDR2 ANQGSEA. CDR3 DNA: TGCAGCGCCGAAAGAGGTAGGGGGCGTGGGACTGAAGCTTTCTTT. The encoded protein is CSAERGRGRGTEAFF.